Sequencing of this T cell receptor (beta chain) was carried out in a study of cytomegalovirus exposure and HLA in healthy donors. Overall study findings and caveats: Productive status was seen about 90% or about 30% of the time for most TCR beta V segments in an earlier analysis. DRB1 had the most TCR associations and HLA-C the fewest, a later analysis found, with rates varying by HLA locus. A later analysis appeared to link common viral pathogens to several of the most significant clusters.

On this clone itself: Its antigen is currently unknown.

This CDR3 contains 14 residues. Trimming left V 0 bases short and J 5 bases short, with 11 bases between. In germline, CDR1 is ENHRY, CDR2 SYGVKD. The primer mix had 60 Vbeta and 13 Jbeta primers. Only in-frame clones appear in the TCRdb table, and some are missing; sequencing was by immunoSEQ multiplex PCR. The table lists 250,000 or so clones, 92% of them singletons. The sequencing sample was made of PBMCs. The clonotype was recovered from a girl aged 2 to 9 in good health and CMV-seronegative. The genes are TRBV10-3 and TRBJ2-7, with D possibly matching TRBD1 (6 bases). Here the CDR3 reads CAISESGQLDEQYF. CDR3 DNA sequence: TGTGCCATCAGTGAGTCAGGACAGCTGGACGAGCAGTACTTC.